The present T cell receptor beta chain was sequenced within a study of cytomegalovirus exposure and HLA in healthy donors. In the study overall: Earlier work reported approximately 110 million unique TCR beta sequences from about 180 million T cells. Findings of the study overall: Later work associated roughly 17,000 TCR beta sequences with HLA alleles at 0.05 false discovery rate. Three of the chains that were CMV-associated were confirmed in vitro to be specific for CMV antigens. Later work found most CMV-associated TCR beta chains apparently HLA-restricted.

In the PCR, 60 Vbeta and 13 Jbeta primers were used. This table comes from immunoSEQ multiplex PCR, and its TCRdb copy is limited to in-frame clones, with some not included. The data show some 180,000 clones, more than 70% seen once. Remarks on this clone: No antigen is known for it.

Germline CDR1 PRHDT, CDR2 FYEKMQ (reference sequence). V was cut by 5 bases and J by 6 bases, with 11 bases left in between. The CDR3 contains 12 residues. The material sequenced was PBMCs. This clonotype originated in a girl aged 10 to 17 in good health and CMV-seropositive. This chain links TRBV13 with TRBJ2-7, with D maybe TRBD1 (6 bases). The DNA for the CDR3 is TGTGCCAGCAGCCTCCGAGGGGGCGAGCAGTACTTC. This sequence encodes CASSLRGGEQYF. The whole variable domain, filled in from reference TRBV13 and TRBJ2-7, reads AAGVIQSPRHLIKEKRETATLKCYPIPRHDTVYWYQQGPGQDPQFLISFYEKMQSDKGSIPDRFSAQQFSDYHSELNMSSLELGDSALYFCASSLRGGEQYFGPGTRLTVT.